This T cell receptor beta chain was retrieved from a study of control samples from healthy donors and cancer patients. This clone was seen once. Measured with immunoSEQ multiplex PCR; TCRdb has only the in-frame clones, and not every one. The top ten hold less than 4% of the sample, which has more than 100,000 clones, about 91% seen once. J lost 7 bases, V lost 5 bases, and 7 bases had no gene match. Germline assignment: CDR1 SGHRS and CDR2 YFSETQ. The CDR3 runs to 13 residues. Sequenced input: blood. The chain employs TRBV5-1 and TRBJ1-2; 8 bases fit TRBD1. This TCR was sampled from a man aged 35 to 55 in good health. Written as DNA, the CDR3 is TGCGCCAGCAGTGAGCCAGGGGGCACTGGCTACACCTTC. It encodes CASSEPGGTGYTF.